Each of the 19 T cell receptor beta chains below was sequenced from the same sample in a study of blood T cells in healthy people across ages. Then a second PCR, running about 6 to 11 cycles, was carried out with a sample-barcoded 5' primer and a J-beta primer mix. TCRdb fed the 5' RACE reads into MiXCR, producing one record per CDR3 protein. The sample holds hundreds of thousands of distinct CDR3 sequences, approximately 60% seen once. The sample comprised blood. Receptors were obtained from a man aged 40-49 years in good health.

The rearrangement links TRBV29-1 to TRBJ2-5, with 9 bases lining up with TRBD1. Trimming removed 7 bases from V and 2 bases from J; junction bases left unmatched: 8. From germline, CDR1 is SQVTM and CDR2 ANQGSEA. There are 14 residues in the CDR3. CDR3 DNA sequence: TGCAGCGCAAAGGGACAGGGAGGGCAAGAGACCCAGTACTTC. Protein: CSAKGQGGQETQYF.

The chain recombines TRBV14 with TRBJ1-2; 9 nucleotides agree with TRBD1. The CDR3 is 17 residues long. Germline CDR1 and CDR2: SGHDN and FVKESK. J was trimmed by 6 bases and V by 0 bases; bases with no gene match: 11. CDR3 protein: CASSQDRDRAENDGYTF. The CDR3 DNA is TGTGCCAGCAGCCAAGACCGGGACAGGGCGGAGAATGATGGCTACACCTTC.

This chain links TRBV7-3 with TRBJ1-2, with 11 bases that match TRBD1. The CDR3 extends over 14 amino acids. CDR1 is SGHTA, CDR2 FQGTGA, per germline. With 4 bases clipped from V and 6 bases from J, the junction kept 4 bases outside the gene matches. CDR3 DNA: TGTGCCAGCAGCTCGGGACAGGGGGGACATGGCTACACCTTC. Amino acid sequence: CASSSGQGGHGYTF. Full variable domain (remainder filled in from reference TRBV7-3 and TRBJ1-2): GAGVSQTPSNKVTEKGKYVELRCDPISGHTALYWYRQSLGQGPEFLIYFQGTGAADDSGLPNDRFFAVRPEGSVSTLKIQRTERGDSAVYLCASSSGQGGHGYTFGSGTRLTVV.

The CDR3 DNA is TGTGCCAGCAGTAAAGGCCAGGGACTGGGCACCGGGGAGCTGTTTTTT. It specifies CASSKGQGLGTGELFF. The chain joins TRBV6-1 to TRBJ2-2; D possibly corresponds to TRBD2 (6 bases). Deletions cut 5 bases from V and 4 bases from J, with 17 bases between. Germline V gene sequence: CDR1 MNHNS, CDR2 SASEGT. The CDR3 has 16 amino acids.

This chain joins TRBV11-3 and TRBJ2-7, with 7 bases matching TRBD2. Germline-derived CDR1 and CDR2 are SGHNT and YENEEA. The V gene end was trimmed by 0 bases and the J gene end by 12 bases; junction bases not matched to a gene: 5. The CDR3 is made up of 12 amino acids. For the CDR3, the DNA is TGTGCCAGCAGCTTAGAGCGGGAGAGCCGGTACTTC. The encoded protein is CASSLERESRYF.

This clonotype turned up a few times. This sequence joins TRBV9 and TRBJ2-7, with 10 bases matching TRBD1. This CDR3 has 14 amino acids. V lost 4 bases, J lost 4 bases, and 5 bases stayed unmatched. Germline CDR1 is SGDLS and CDR2 is YYNGEE. The CDR3 coding sequence is TGTGCCAGCAGCCCGGGACAGGGGAAGTACGAGCAGTACTTC. It translates to CASSPGQGKYEQYF.

The chain links TRBV20-1 to TRBJ2-1, with no clear D. This CDR3 comprises 13 residues. Germline V gene sequence: CDR1 DFQATT, CDR2 SNEGSKA (reference sequence). The CDR3 sequence: CSLVGDSYNEQFF. The DNA for the CDR3 is TGCAGCCTCGTTGGGGATTCCTACAATGAGCAGTTCTTC.

The chain couples TRBV4-2 to TRBJ2-5, with 8 bases aligning to TRBD2. Trimming at V came to 7 bases and at J to 1 base, leaving 8 bases not matched to a gene. The CDR3 consists of 15 residues. Germline CDR1 is LGHNA and CDR2 is YNFKEQ. CDR3 nucleotide sequence: TGTGCCAGCACCCGCGACCTAGCGGGCCAAGAGACCCAGTACTTC. Translated: CASTRDLAGQETQYF.

The CDR3 here is CASSISPGTGSNEQYF. The CDR3 coding sequence is TGTGCCAGTAGTATCTCCCCAGGGACAGGGTCAAACGAGCAGTACTTC. The genes are TRBV19 and TRBJ2-7; 9 bases align to TRBD1. Trimming at V came to 3 bases and at J to 5 bases, leaving 11 bases not matched to a gene. Per the germline V gene, CDR1 is LNHDA and CDR2 is SQIVND (reference sequence). The CDR3 loop spans 16 amino acids.

The chain joins TRBV6-2 or TRBV6-3 to TRBJ2-1; 9 bases are a match to TRBD1. The length of the CDR3 is 17 residues. Germline trimming cut 0 bases from V and 7 bases from J; bases unmatched to any gene: 10. The germline V gene has CDR1 MNHEY and CDR2 SVGEGT. The CDR3 DNA sequence: TGTGCCAGCAGTTACTCCGGGGACAGGGTATTTAGGAATGAGCAGTTCTTC. Its protein is CASSYSGDRVFRNEQFF.

This clonotype came up a few times. This chain links TRBV5-1 with TRBJ2-7; 8 nucleotides agree with TRBD1. CDR1 and CDR2 (germline): SGHRS, YFSETQ. The J segment lost 2 bases and the V segment lost 4 bases, leaving 5 bases of the junction unmatched. This CDR3 region has 14 residues. In DNA, the CDR3 is TGCGCCAGCAGCCTGGACAGGGTAACCTACGAGCAGTACTTC. Translated, it gives CASSLDRVTYEQYF.

This clonotype was recorded only once. This chain joins TRBV24-1 and TRBJ2-3; the match to TRBD2 covers 8 bases. V was clipped by 4 bases and J by 0 bases; unmatched bases: 8. The CDR3 consists of 17 residues. Germline loops: CDR1 KGHDR, CDR2 SFDVKD. CDR3 sequence reads: CATSDPDGGRSTDTQYF. CDR3 in DNA: TGTGCCACCAGTGACCCCGACGGCGGGAGGAGCACAGATACGCAGTATTTT.

The rearrangement uses TRBV7-3 and TRBJ2-5, with TRBD1 matching over 9 bases. CDR1 and CDR2 (germline): SGHTA, FQGTGA. V shed 5 bases and J 11 bases; nucleotides not matched to a gene: 21. The CDR3 length is 17 residues. The chain's CDR3 is CASSTLPGTGIYNEQYF. The DNA of the CDR3 is TGTGCCAGCAGCACACTACCTGGGACAGGGATATACAATGAGCAGTACTTC.

The J gene is TRBJ2-3, the V gene TRBV20-1; 10 nucleotides match TRBD1. The CDR3 extends over 15 amino acids. With V trimmed by 4 bases and J by 4 bases, 8 bases remained unmatched. Looked up from germline, CDR1 is DFQATT and CDR2 is SNEGSKA (reference sequence). The CDR3 sequence is CSAIRDRGNSDTQYF. DNA of the CDR3: TGCAGTGCTATAAGGGACAGGGGCAATTCAGATACGCAGTATTTT.

The CDR3 nucleotides read TGTGCCAGCAGCTTAGTGCCGGGGGCATACAATGAGCAGTACTTC. It encodes CASSLVPGAYNEQYF. J is TRBJ2-1 and V is TRBV11-3; D may be TRBD1 or TRBD2 (6 bases each). The J call may be faulty, since TRBJ2-7 better matches the DNA end. Germline values: CDR1 SGHNT, CDR2 YENEEA. This CDR3 region has 15 residues.

The chain is built from TRBV5-1 and TRBJ2-1; TRBD1 agrees at 10 bases. Germline CDR1 reads SGHRS; CDR2 reads YFSETQ. V dropped 7 bases and J dropped 6; count of bases not matched to a gene: 10. This CDR3 spans 15 amino acids. CDR3 nucleotide sequence: TGCGCCAGCGCCGGCGGGACAGGGGTAGTCAATGAGCAGTTCTTC. This translates into CASAGGTGVVNEQFF. Combining the CDR3 with reference TRBV5-1 and TRBJ2-1 gives the whole variable domain KAGVTQTPRYLIKTRGQQVTLSCSPISGHRSVSWYQQTPGQGLQFLFEYFSETQRNKGNFPGRFSGRQFSNSRSEMNVSTLELGDSALYLCASAGGTGVVNEQFFGPGTRLTVL.

There are a few counts of this clonotype. This chain connects TRBV7-2 to TRBJ1-2; maybe TRBD1 (5 bases). There are 12 residues in the CDR3. Deletions cut 8 bases from V and 4 bases from J, with 11 bases between. Germline loops: CDR1 SGHTA, CDR2 FQGNSA. For the CDR3, the DNA is TGTGCCAGCCGATTAGACAGCTATGGCTACACCTTC. It translates to CASRLDSYGYTF.

The J gene is TRBJ2-5, the V gene TRBV11-2, with 9 nucleotides matching TRBD1. The CDR3 sequence is 15 residues long. Germline lookup yields CDR1 SGHAT and CDR2 FQNNGV. Trimming removed 8 bases from V and 0 bases from J; junction bases left unmatched: 7. CDR3 DNA: TGTGCCAGCGCCGGGACAGGGAACTACCAAGAGACCCAGTACTTC. Encoded protein: CASAGTGNYQETQYF. The full variable domain, with the rest looked up from reference TRBV11-2 and TRBJ2-5, is EAGVAQSPRYKIIEKRQSVAFWCNPISGHATLYWYQQILGQGPKLLIQFQNNGVVDDSQLPKDRFSAERLKGVDSTLKIQPAKLEDSAVYLCASAGTGNYQETQYFGPGTRLLVL.

This clonotype was seen a few times. The V gene is TRBV20-1, the J gene TRBJ2-7; TRBD1 matches 9 bases. Germline lookup yields CDR1 DFQATT and CDR2 SNEGSKA (reference sequence). The CDR3 has 12 amino acids. Trimming cost V 6 bases and J 10 bases; bases outside gene matches: 10. CDR3 protein: CSAKGTGRIQYF. In DNA form, the CDR3 reads TGCAGTGCCAAGGGGACAGGGAGGATACAGTACTTC.